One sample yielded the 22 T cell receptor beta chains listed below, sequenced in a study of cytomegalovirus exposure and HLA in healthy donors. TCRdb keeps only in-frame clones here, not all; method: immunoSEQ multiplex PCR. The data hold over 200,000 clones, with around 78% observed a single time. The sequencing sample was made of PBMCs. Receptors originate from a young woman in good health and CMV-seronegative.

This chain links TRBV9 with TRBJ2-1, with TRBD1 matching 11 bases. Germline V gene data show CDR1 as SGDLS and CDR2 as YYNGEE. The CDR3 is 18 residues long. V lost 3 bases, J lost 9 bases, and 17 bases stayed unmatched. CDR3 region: CASSDSPLDRGPRGEQFF. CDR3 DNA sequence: TGTGCCAGCAGCGACAGCCCGCTGGACAGGGGGCCGAGAGGTGAGCAGTTCTTC. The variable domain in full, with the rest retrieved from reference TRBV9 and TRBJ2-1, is DSGVTQTPKHLITATGQRVTLRCSPRSGDLSVYWYQQSLDQGLQFLIQYYNGEERAKGNILERFSAQQFPDLHSELNLSSLELGDSALYFCASSDSPLDRGPRGEQFFGPGTRLTVL.

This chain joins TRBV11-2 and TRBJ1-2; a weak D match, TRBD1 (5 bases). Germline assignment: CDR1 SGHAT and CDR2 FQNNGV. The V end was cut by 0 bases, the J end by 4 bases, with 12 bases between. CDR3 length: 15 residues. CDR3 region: CASSLDGGVLYGYTF. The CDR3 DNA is TGTGCCAGCAGCTTAGACGGAGGGGTTCTCTATGGCTACACCTTC. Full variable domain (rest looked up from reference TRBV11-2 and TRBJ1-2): EAGVAQSPRYKIIEKRQSVAFWCNPISGHATLYWYQQILGQGPKLLIQFQNNGVVDDSQLPKDRFSAERLKGVDSTLKIQPAKLEDSAVYLCASSLDGGVLYGYTFGSGTRLTVV.

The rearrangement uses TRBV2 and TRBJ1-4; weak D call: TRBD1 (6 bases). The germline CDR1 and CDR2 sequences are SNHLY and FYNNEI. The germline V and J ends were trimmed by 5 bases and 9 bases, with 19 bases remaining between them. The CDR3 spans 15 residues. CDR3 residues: CASSPGQNLMKKLFF. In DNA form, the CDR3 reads TGTGCCAGCAGTCCCGGACAGAATCTAATGAAAAAACTGTTTTTT.

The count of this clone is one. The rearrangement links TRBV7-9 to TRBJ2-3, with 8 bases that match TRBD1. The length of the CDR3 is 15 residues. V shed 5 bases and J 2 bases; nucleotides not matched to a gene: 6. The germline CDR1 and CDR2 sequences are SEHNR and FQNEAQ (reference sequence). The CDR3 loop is CASSGGQGVTDTQYF. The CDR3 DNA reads TGTGCCAGCAGCGGCGGACAGGGCGTCACAGATACGCAGTATTTT.

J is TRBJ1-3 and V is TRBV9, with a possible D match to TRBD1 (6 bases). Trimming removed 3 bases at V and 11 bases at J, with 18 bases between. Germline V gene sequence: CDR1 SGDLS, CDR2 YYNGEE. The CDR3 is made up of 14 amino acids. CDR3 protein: CASSEGGPRLPIYF. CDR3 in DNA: TGTGCCAGCAGCGAAGGGGGGCCTCGTCTCCCCATATATTTT. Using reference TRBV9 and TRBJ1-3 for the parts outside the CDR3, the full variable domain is DSGVTQTPKHLITATGQRVTLRCSPRSGDLSVYWYQQSLDQGLQFLIQYYNGEERAKGNILERFSAQQFPDLHSELNLSSLELGDSALYFCASSEGGPRLPIYFGEGSWLTVV.

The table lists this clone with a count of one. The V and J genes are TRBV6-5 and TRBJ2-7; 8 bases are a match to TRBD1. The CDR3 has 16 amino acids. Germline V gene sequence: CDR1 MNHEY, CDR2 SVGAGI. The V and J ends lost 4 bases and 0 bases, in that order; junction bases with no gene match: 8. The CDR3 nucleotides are TGTGCCAGCAGTTCACCCGGGACAGGATTCTCCTACGAGCAGTACTTC. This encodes CASSSPGTGFSYEQYF.

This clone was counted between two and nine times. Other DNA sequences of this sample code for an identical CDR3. The CDR3 DNA reads TGTGCCAGCAGTTTATCGGCGAGCGGGGGCACAGATACGCAGTATTTT. Protein sequence: CASSLSASGGTDTQYF. The chain joins TRBV27 to TRBJ2-3; TRBD2 aligns across 7 bases. The germline gives CDR1 MNHEY, CDR2 SMNVEV (reference sequence). The CDR3 spans 16 residues. Unmatched junction bases numbered 4, after V lost 0 bases and J lost 1 base.

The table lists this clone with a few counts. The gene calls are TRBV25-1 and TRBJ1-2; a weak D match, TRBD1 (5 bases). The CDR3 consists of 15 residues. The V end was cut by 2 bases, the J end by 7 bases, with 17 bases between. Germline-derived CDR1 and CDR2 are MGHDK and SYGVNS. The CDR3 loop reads CASSEQGRGASGYTF. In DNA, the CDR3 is TGTGCCAGCAGTGAACAGGGTCGGGGTGCCTCTGGCTACACCTTC.

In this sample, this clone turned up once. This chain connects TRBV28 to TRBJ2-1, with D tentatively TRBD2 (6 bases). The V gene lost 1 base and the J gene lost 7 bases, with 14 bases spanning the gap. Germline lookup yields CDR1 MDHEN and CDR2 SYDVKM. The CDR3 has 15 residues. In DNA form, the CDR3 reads TGTGCCAGCAGTTTATTGTCCGGGAGTAGAAATGAGCAGTTCTTC. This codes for CASSLLSGSRNEQFF.

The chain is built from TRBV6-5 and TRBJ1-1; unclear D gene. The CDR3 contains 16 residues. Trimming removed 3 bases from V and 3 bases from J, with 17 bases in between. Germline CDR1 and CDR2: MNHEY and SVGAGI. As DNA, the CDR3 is TGTGCCAGCAGTTATAATCCTGGGCGGAGGGACACTGAAGCTTTCTTT. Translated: CASSYNPGRRDTEAFF.

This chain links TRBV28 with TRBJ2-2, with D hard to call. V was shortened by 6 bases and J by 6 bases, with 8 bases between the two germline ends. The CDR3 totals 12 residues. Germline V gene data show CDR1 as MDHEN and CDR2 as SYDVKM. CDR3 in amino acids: CASSSSSGELFF. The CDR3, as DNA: TGTGCCAGCAGCTCCAGTTCCGGGGAGCTGTTTTTT.

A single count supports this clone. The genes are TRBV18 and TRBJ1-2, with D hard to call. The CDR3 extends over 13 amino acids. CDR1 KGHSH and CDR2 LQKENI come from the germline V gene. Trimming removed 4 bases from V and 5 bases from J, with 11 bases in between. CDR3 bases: TGTGCCAGCTCACTACCAGACGGTTATGGCTACACCTTC. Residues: CASSLPDGYGYTF.

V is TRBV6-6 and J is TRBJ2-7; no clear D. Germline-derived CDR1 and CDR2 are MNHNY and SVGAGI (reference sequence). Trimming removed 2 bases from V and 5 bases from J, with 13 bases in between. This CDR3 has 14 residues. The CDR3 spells CASSYTSTRDEQYF. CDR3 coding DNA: TGTGCCAGCAGTTACACCTCGACACGGGACGAGCAGTACTTC.

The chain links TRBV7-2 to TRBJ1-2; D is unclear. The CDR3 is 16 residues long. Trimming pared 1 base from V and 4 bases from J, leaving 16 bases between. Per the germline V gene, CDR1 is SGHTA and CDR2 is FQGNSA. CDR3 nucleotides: TGTGCCAGCAGCTTAGGGCTTGGTGGTCAGACCTATGGCTACACCTTC. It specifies CASSLGLGGQTYGYTF.

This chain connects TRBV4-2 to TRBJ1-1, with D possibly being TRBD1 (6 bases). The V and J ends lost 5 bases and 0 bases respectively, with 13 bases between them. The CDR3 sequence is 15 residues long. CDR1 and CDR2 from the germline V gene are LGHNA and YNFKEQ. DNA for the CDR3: TGTGCCAGCAGCAAATCTGGGGGGCTGAACACTGAAGCTTTCTTT. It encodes CASSKSGGLNTEAFF.

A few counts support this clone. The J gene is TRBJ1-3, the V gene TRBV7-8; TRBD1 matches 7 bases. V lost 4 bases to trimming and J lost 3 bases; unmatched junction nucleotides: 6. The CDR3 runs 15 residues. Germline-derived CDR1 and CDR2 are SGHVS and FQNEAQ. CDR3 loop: CASSSDRVSGNTIYF. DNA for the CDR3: TGTGCCAGCAGCTCCGACAGGGTTAGTGGAAACACCATATATTTT.

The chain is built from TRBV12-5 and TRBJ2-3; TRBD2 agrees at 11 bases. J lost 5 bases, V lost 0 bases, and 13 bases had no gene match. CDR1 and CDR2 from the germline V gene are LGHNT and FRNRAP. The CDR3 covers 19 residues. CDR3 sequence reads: CASGLVLAGGSGLGDTQYF. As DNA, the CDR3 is TGTGCTAGTGGTTTGGTCCTAGCGGGGGGATCTGGGTTAGGAGATACGCAGTATTTT.

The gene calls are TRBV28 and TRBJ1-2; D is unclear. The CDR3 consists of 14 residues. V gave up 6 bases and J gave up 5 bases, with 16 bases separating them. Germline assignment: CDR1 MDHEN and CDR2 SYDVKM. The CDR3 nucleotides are TGTGCCAGCAGGCCGACTCACCCGGGGTATGGCTACACCTTC. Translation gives CASRPTHPGYGYTF.

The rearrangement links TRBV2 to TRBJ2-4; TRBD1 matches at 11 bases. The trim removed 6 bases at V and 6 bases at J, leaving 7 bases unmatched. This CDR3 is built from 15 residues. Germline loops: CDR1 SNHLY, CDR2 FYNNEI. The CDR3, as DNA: TGTGCCAGCAGCCGGGGACAGGGGGATACAAACATTCAGTACTTC. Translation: CASSRGQGDTNIQYF.

CDR3 loop: CASSPSGGTSYEQYF. CDR3 nucleotide sequence: TGTGCCAGCAGCCCCTCCGGGGGAACTTCCTACGAGCAGTACTTC. The rearrangement uses TRBV9 and TRBJ2-7; possibly TRBD2 for D (6 bases). Deletions cut 4 bases from V and 1 base from J, with 15 bases between. Germline V gives CDR1 SGDLS, CDR2 YYNGEE. The CDR3 runs to 15 residues.

The CDR3 nucleotides are TGTGCCAGCAGCAACAGGGGGAACACCGGGGAGCTGTTTTTT. It specifies CASSNRGNTGELFF. V gene TRBV9 combines with J gene TRBJ2-2, with 7 bases lining up with TRBD1. The trim removed 4 bases at V and 1 base at J, leaving 1 base unmatched. The CDR3 consists of 14 residues. Germline CDR1 is SGDLS and CDR2 is YYNGEE.

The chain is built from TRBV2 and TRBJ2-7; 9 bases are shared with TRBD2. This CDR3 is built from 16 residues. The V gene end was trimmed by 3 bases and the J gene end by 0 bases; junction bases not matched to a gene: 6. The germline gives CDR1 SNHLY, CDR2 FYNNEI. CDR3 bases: TGTGCCAGCAGTGACCCCCGCGGGAGGGTCTCCTACGAGCAGTACTTC. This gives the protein CASSDPRGRVSYEQYF.